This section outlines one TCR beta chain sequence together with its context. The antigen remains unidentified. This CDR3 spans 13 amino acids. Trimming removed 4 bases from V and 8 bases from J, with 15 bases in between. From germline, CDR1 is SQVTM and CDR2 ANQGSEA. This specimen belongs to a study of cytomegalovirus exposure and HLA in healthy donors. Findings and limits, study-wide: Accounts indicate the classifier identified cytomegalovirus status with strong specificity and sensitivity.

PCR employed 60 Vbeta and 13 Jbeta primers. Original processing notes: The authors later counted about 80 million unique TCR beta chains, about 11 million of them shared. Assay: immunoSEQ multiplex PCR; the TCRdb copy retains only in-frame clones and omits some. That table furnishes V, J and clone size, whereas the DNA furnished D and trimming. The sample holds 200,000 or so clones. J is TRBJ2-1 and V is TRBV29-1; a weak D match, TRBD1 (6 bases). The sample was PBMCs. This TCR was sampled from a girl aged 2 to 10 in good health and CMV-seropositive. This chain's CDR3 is CSVAGAARDEQFF. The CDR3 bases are TGCAGCGTTGCAGGGGCCGCGAGGGATGAGCAGTTCTTC.